This TCR beta chain was documented in a study of T-cell reconstitution after alpha-beta-depleted transplantation in children. Study-wide results and caveats: In patients about two months after transplant, alpha-beta T cells reportedly arose from several hundred expanded graft clones. It was newly produced T cells that mostly accounted for T-cell counts and diversity one year after transplant.

This clonotype was recorded at least ten times. What it recognizes is unknown. Germline loops: CDR1 SQVTM, CDR2 ANQGSEA. J was trimmed by 3 bases and V by 7 bases; bases with no gene match: 4. This CDR3 contains 13 residues. TCRbeta library construction was performed incorporating unique molecular identifiers. TCRdb used MiXCR to reprocess the PCR reads, holding one entry per CDR3 protein. Of roughly 48,000 distinct CDR3 sequences listed, about 5.7% are singletons. The J gene is TRBJ2-7, the V gene TRBV29-1; TRBD2 matches at 12 bases. The sequencing here drew on PBMCs, mostly from graft donor cells, taken 60 days after TCRalphabeta/CD19-depleted stem cell transplant. This sequence originates from a female patient aged 2-9 years who had a stem cell transplant for aplastic anemia, so the T cells may come from the graft donor. The CDR3 DNA is TGCAGCGCCCGGACTAGCGGGGTCTACGAGCAGTACTTC. Protein product: CSARTSGVYEQYF.